Listed below are T cell receptor beta chains from one sample, sequenced in a study of glioma-infiltrating T cells. TCRdb reprocessed the multiplex PCR reads with MiXCR, giving one entry per CDR3 protein. The table records about 93,000 distinct CDR3 sequences, roughly 40% of them present only once. Specimen: glioma tissue, nonneoplastic brain tissue, or PBMCs (not recorded which). These receptors all come from a human donor with low-grade glioma or glioblastoma, undergoing nonglioma brain surgery, or in good health (not recorded which). Each CDR3 is given with its conserved first and last residue. Each record gives: J gene, clone size, D gene, V gene, CDR3 protein, CDR3 DNA. A D gene is named only where the DNA matches it firmly. Part of the rows lack a size; the others show once, few, many or a class for expanded clones.

>TRBJ2-1|NA|NA|TRBV4-1
CASSQEGETYNEQFF
TGCGCCAGCAGCCAAGAGGGAGAAACCTACAATGAGCAGTTCTTC
>TRBJ2-2|NA|NA|TRBV19
CASSKAGTTNNGELFF
TGTGCCAGTAGCAAGGCCGGGACAACAAACAACGGGGAGCTGTTTTTT
>TRBJ1-1|many|NA|TRBV14
CASSHKQGGTEAFF
TGTGCCAGCAGCCATAAGCAGGGAGGCACTGAAGCTTTCTTT
>TRBJ2-1|many|NA|TRBV5-4
CASSFDSDHNEQFF
TGTGCCAGCAGCTTTGACTCCGACCACAATGAGCAGTTCTTC
>TRBJ2-5|many|TRBD2|TRBV28
CASSTLGLAVPGAHQETQYF
TGTGCCAGCAGTACTCTAGGACTAGCGGTCCCAGGGGCACATCAAGAGACCCAGTACTTC
>TRBJ1-2|NA|TRBD1|TRBV29-1
CSVQRDRDYGYTF
TGCAGCGTTCAAAGGGACAGGGACTATGGCTACACCTTC
>TRBJ1-5|many|TRBD1|TRBV30
CAWSYGQDRQPQHF
TGTGCCTGGAGTTACGGACAGGACCGTCAGCCCCAGCATTTT
>TRBJ2-5|NA|TRBD1|TRBV29-1
CSVEIRQGAWETQYF
TGCAGCGTTGAGATCAGACAGGGGGCCTGGGAGACCCAGTACTTC
>TRBJ2-3|NA|TRBD2|TRBV9
CASSSPRDPGLAGGLDTQYF
TGTGCCAGCAGCTCGCCGAGGGACCCGGGACTAGCGGGAGGGCTAGATACGCAGTATTTT
>TRBJ1-1|NA|NA|TRBV19
CASSKKHRYTEAFF
TGTGCCAGTAGTAAGAAACATCGATACACTGAAGCTTTCTTT
>TRBJ1-2|NA|NA|TRBV7-2
CVSSYFRGGANYGYTF
TGTGTCAGCAGCTACTTCAGGGGAGGGGCTAACTATGGCTACACCTTC
>TRBJ2-7|many|TRBD2|TRBV7-2
CASSLGRRGAQVEQYF
TGTGCCAGCAGCTTAGGCCGGCGGGGGGCCCAGGTCGAGCAGTACTTC
>TRBJ1-6|many|NA|TRBV10-3
CATRQTEYNSPLHF
TGTGCCACCCGACAGACGGAGTATAATTCACCCCTCCACTTT
>TRBJ2-7|once|TRBD2|TRBV27
CASSPERGAYEQYF
TGTGCCAGCAGTCCAGAGCGGGGGGCCTACGAGCAGTACTTC
>TRBJ2-5|many|NA|TRBV5-5
CASTPGETQYF
TGTGCCAGCACCCCCGGGGAGACCCAGTACTTC
>TRBJ2-5|many|TRBD2|TRBV2
CASSPLAGTETQYF
TGTGCCAGCAGTCCACTAGCGGGAACAGAGACCCAGTACTTC
>TRBJ2-6|NA|NA|TRBV28
CASSTGTHTAGANVLNF
TGTGCCAGCAGTACCGGGACACATACAGCAGGGGCCAACGTCCTGAATTTC
>TRBJ2-5|many|NA|TRBV7-9
CASSLKRGDLETQYF
TGTGCCAGCAGCTTAAAGCGAGGGGATTTGGAGACCCAGTACTTC
>TRBJ2-3|many|NA|TRBV3-1
CASSQDVGRATDTQYF
TGTGCCAGCAGCCAAGATGTGGGCAGGGCCACAGATACGCAGTATTTT
>TRBJ2-1|many|TRBD2|TRBV20-1
CSATLAGSYNEQFF
TGCAGTGCCACCCTAGCGGGTAGTTACAATGAGCAGTTCTTC